The next 24 T cell receptor beta chains were all read from a single sample in a study of cytomegalovirus exposure and HLA in healthy donors. It was with 60 Vbeta and 13 Jbeta primers that the PCR ran. Clones were read by immunoSEQ multiplex PCR, and TCRdb kept only the in-frame ones, dropping some. The table includes over 150,000 clones, around four fifths detected once. Sequencing was carried out using PBMCs. The receptors derive from a man aged 45-65 years in good health and CMV-seropositive.

The chain uses TRBV7-2 and TRBJ2-7, with 8 bases identical to TRBD2. CDR3 length: 14 residues. Looked up from germline, CDR1 is SGHTA and CDR2 is FQGNSA. Trimming at V came to 5 bases and at J to 5 bases, leaving 8 bases not matched to a gene. This chain's CDR3 is CASSKREILHEQYF. DNA of the CDR3: TGTGCCAGCAGCAAGCGGGAGATTCTGCACGAGCAGTACTTC.

V usage is TRBV28 and J usage is TRBJ2-7; the D gene is possibly TRBD1 (5 bases). This CDR3 is 14 amino acids long. V gave up 5 bases and J gave up 5 bases, with 16 bases separating them. CDR1 is MDHEN, CDR2 SYDVKM, per germline. CDR3 DNA sequence: TGTGCCAGCAGTCGCCCGGCAGGGTACCACGAGCAGTACTTC. Encoded protein: CASSRPAGYHEQYF.

This CDR3 reads CAWSRTSLNTEAFF. The CDR3 nucleotides are TGTGCCTGGAGTCGGACATCATTGAACACTGAAGCTTTCTTT. The V gene is TRBV30, the J gene TRBJ1-1, with a possible D match to TRBD1 (5 bases). The CDR3 is made up of 14 amino acids. V lost 2 bases to trimming and J lost 0 bases, with 10 bases between them. Germline-derived CDR1 and CDR2 are GTSNPN and SVGIG (reference sequence).

The rearrangement uses TRBV7-3 and TRBJ2-7, with D unclear. Trimming took 7 bases from V and 0 from J, leaving 13 bases between them. The length of the CDR3 is 14 residues. CDR1 and CDR2 (germline): SGHTA, FQGTGA. The CDR3 spells CASIPVVSSYEQYF. The DNA of the CDR3 is TGTGCCAGCATTCCGGTGGTGAGCTCCTACGAGCAGTACTTC.

The chain has TRBV6-5 and TRBJ1-3; unclear D gene. The CDR3 contains 13 residues. Germline V gene lookup returns CDR1 MNHEY and CDR2 SVGAGI. Trimming stripped 11 bases from V and 1 base from J, with 12 bases between. CDR3 bases: TGTGCCGGTAGGCGGGTATCTGGAAACACCATATATTTT. Translated, it gives CAGRRVSGNTIYF.

This clone was observed a few times. This sequence joins TRBV6-6 and TRBJ2-1; no definite D call. The V end was cut by 4 bases, the J end by 4 bases, with 5 bases between. From germline, CDR1 is MNHNY and CDR2 SVGAGI (reference sequence). The CDR3 runs 12 residues. CDR3 in amino acids: CASSSVYNEQFF. The CDR3, as DNA: TGTGCCAGCAGTTCCGTGTACAATGAGCAGTTCTTC.

This chain uses TRBV27 with TRBJ2-7; a weak D match, TRBD1 (6 bases). The CDR3 is made up of 13 amino acids. V lost 5 bases to trimming and J lost 6 bases, with 14 bases between them. Germline lookup yields CDR1 MNHEY and CDR2 SMNVEV (reference sequence). The CDR3 DNA is TGTGCCAGCAGTCCAACAGGGATCCTCGAGCAGTACTTC. Amino acid sequence: CASSPTGILEQYF.

V gene TRBV9 combines with J gene TRBJ2-1; D unresolved. CDR3 length equals 13 residues. The V end was cut by 3 bases, the J end by 3 bases, with 7 bases between. The germline gives CDR1 SGDLS, CDR2 YYNGEE. The CDR3 nucleotides read TGTGCCAGCAGCGCAGATGACTACAATGAGCAGTTCTTC. It yields the protein CASSADDYNEQFF.

This clone has a single count. J is TRBJ2-7 and V is TRBV19; 11 bases align to TRBD2. The V gene's germline CDR1 is LNHDA and CDR2 SQIVND (reference sequence). This CDR3 is 14 amino acids long. V dropped 0 bases and J dropped 5; count of bases not matched to a gene: 0. The CDR3: CASSIELAGDEQYF. The CDR3 DNA sequence: TGTGCCAGTAGTATAGAACTAGCGGGAGACGAGCAGTACTTC.

The V gene is TRBV20-1, the J gene TRBJ2-7; TRBD2 is a possible D gene (6 bases). Deletions cut 6 bases from V and 3 bases from J, with 9 bases between. The CDR3 totals 11 residues. Per the germline V gene, CDR1 is DFQATT and CDR2 is SNEGSKA (reference sequence). The CDR3 DNA is TGCAGTGCCCTCGGGAGCTACGAGCAGTACTTC. It yields the protein CSALGSYEQYF.

This rearrangement joins TRBV13 to TRBJ1-2; 10 bases are shared with TRBD1. The CDR3 extends over 14 amino acids. Trimming removed 3 bases from V and 6 bases from J; junction bases left unmatched: 4. Germline CDR1 PRHDT, CDR2 FYEKMQ (reference sequence). CDR3 DNA: TGTGCCAGCAGCTTGGAGGACAGGGGGGATGGCTACACCTTC. This codes for CASSLEDRGDGYTF.

This chain connects TRBV2 to TRBJ2-7; 8 bases are a match to TRBD1. The junction had 19 bases not matched to a gene; V was cut back by 7 bases and J by 5 bases. The CDR3 is 17 amino acids. Germline V CDR1 and CDR2: SNHLY, FYNNEI. The chain's CDR3 is CASTDLRTGIGNDEQYF. CDR3 sequence (DNA): TGTGCCAGCACAGATCTCCGGACAGGGATTGGTAACGACGAGCAGTACTTC.

The chain combines TRBV19 with TRBJ2-2; 10 nucleotides line up with TRBD1. The CDR3 sequence is 14 residues long. The germline gives CDR1 LNHDA, CDR2 SQIVND (reference sequence). V shed 3 bases and J 7 bases; nucleotides not matched to a gene: 2. CDR3 amino acids: CASSMGTGVGELFF. CDR3 in DNA: TGTGCCAGTAGTATGGGGACAGGGGTCGGGGAGCTGTTTTTT.

This chain connects TRBV10-3 to TRBJ1-5; 12 bases are a match to TRBD1. The CDR3 length is 17 residues. CDR1 ENHRY and CDR2 SYGVKD come from the germline V gene. The V gene end was trimmed by 4 bases and the J gene end by 3 bases; junction bases not matched to a gene: 7. The CDR3, as DNA: TGTGCCATCAGTGCGGCCGGGACAGGGGGCGTCAATCAGCCCCAGCATTTT. This sequence encodes CAISAAGTGGVNQPQHF.

This chain joins TRBV4-3 and TRBJ2-3; 13 bases map to TRBD2. The germline V gene encodes CDR1 LGHNA and CDR2 YSLEER. Unmatched junction bases numbered 3, after V lost 4 bases and J lost 5 bases. The CDR3 is 15 residues long. The CDR3 sequence: CASSPTSGGQDTQYF. DNA for the CDR3: TGCGCCAGCAGCCCGACTAGCGGGGGGCAAGATACGCAGTATTTT.

The J gene is TRBJ2-1, the V gene TRBV7-3, with TRBD1 as a possible D gene (6 bases). Trimming shortened V by 4 bases and J by 5 bases, and 12 bases separated the two germline ends. The CDR3 is made up of 14 amino acids. Per the germline V gene, CDR1 is SGHTA and CDR2 is FQGTGA. CDR3: CASSSGQTNNEQFF. In nucleotides, the CDR3 is TGTGCCAGCAGCTCAGGACAGACCAACAATGAGCAGTTCTTC.

The V call is TRBV5-1, the J call TRBJ1-2; D ambiguous. This CDR3 contains 12 residues. V dropped 2 bases and J dropped 4 bases, with 6 bases sitting between them. CDR1 SGHRS and CDR2 YFSETQ come from the germline V gene. In nucleotides, the CDR3 is TGCGCCAGCAGCTTAGGAGGCTATGGCTACACCTTC. Its protein product is CASSLGGYGYTF. Full variable domain (outside the CDR3, taken from reference TRBV5-1 and TRBJ1-2): KAGVTQTPRYLIKTRGQQVTLSCSPISGHRSVSWYQQTPGQGLQFLFEYFSETQRNKGNFPGRFSGRQFSNSRSEMNVSTLELGDSALYLCASSLGGYGYTFGSGTRLTVV.

The V and J genes are TRBV5-4 and TRBJ2-1; 10 bases are a match to TRBD2. V trimming: 4 bases; J trimming: 0 bases; junction bases outside the gene matches: 4. Looked up from germline, CDR1 is SGHNT and CDR2 is YYREEE (reference sequence). The CDR3 extends over 16 amino acids. This chain's CDR3 is CASSPKREGSYNEQFF. CDR3 coding DNA: TGTGCCAGCAGCCCGAAGCGGGAGGGCTCCTACAATGAGCAGTTCTTC.

This chain uses TRBV7-9 with TRBJ1-6; TRBD1 is a possible D gene (6 bases). V was trimmed by 11 bases and J by 6 bases, leaving 17 bases between them. This CDR3 region has 14 residues. Germline V gene data show CDR1 as SEHNR and CDR2 as FQNEAQ (reference sequence). In DNA, the CDR3 is TGTGCCCTCAGCGGGGGGGGCCCTAATTCACCCCTCCACTTT. Protein: CALSGGGPNSPLHF. Looking up the rest from reference TRBV7-9 and TRBJ1-6 gives the full variable domain: DTGVSQNPRHKITKRGQNVTFRCDPISEHNRLYWYRQTLGQGPEFLTYFQNEAQLEKSRLLSDRFSAERPKGSFSTLEIQRTEQGDSAMYLCALSGGGPNSPLHFGNGTRLTVT.

The chain recombines TRBV28 with TRBJ2-7; D gene unclear. Germline values: CDR1 MDHEN, CDR2 SYDVKM. The V and J ends lost 4 bases and 0 bases respectively, with 7 bases between them. CDR3 length equals 13 residues. Written as DNA, the CDR3 is TGTGCCAGCAGTTCGATTAGCTCCTACGAGCAGTACTTC. This sequence encodes CASSSISSYEQYF.

This CDR3 is CASSLGRASGRSETQYF. The CDR3 coding sequence is TGCGCCAGCAGCTTGGGTAGGGCTAGCGGGAGGAGTGAGACCCAGTACTTC. The rearrangement uses TRBV5-1 and TRBJ2-5; 11 positions agree with TRBD2. The CDR3 is 17 residues long. CDR1 and CDR2 from the germline V gene are SGHRS and YFSETQ. V gave up 0 bases and J gave up 5 bases; unmatched junction bases: 9.

This clone has more than one count but fewer than ten. The rearrangement joins TRBV28 to TRBJ1-6; the D gene is possibly TRBD1 (5 bases). This CDR3 spans 14 amino acids. V lost 6 bases and J 7 bases, leaving 13 bases between the germline ends. Germline V CDR1 and CDR2: MDHEN, SYDVKM. CDR3 in amino acids: CASSISGGNSPLHF. The CDR3 nucleotides are TGTGCCAGCAGCATATCGGGGGGGAATTCACCCCTCCACTTT.

The chain recombines TRBV5-4 with TRBJ1-4; TRBD1 matches at 9 bases. Losses at the gene ends were 4 bases for V and 9 bases for J; bases not matched to a gene: 7. CDR3 length: 14 amino acids. Germline CDR1 SGHNT, CDR2 YYREEE (reference sequence). The CDR3 DNA reads TGTGCCAGCAGCGCCGGACAGGGGAATAAAAAACTGTTTTTT. It translates to CASSAGQGNKKLFF.

The chain links TRBV9 to TRBJ2-1; 7 positions match TRBD1. Germline V gene sequence: CDR1 SGDLS, CDR2 YYNGEE. V gave up 4 bases and J gave up 3 bases; unmatched junction bases: 4. CDR3 length equals 14 residues. CDR3 DNA: TGTGCCAGCAGCCCCCAGGGGGTCTACAATGAGCAGTTCTTC. Its protein is CASSPQGVYNEQFF.